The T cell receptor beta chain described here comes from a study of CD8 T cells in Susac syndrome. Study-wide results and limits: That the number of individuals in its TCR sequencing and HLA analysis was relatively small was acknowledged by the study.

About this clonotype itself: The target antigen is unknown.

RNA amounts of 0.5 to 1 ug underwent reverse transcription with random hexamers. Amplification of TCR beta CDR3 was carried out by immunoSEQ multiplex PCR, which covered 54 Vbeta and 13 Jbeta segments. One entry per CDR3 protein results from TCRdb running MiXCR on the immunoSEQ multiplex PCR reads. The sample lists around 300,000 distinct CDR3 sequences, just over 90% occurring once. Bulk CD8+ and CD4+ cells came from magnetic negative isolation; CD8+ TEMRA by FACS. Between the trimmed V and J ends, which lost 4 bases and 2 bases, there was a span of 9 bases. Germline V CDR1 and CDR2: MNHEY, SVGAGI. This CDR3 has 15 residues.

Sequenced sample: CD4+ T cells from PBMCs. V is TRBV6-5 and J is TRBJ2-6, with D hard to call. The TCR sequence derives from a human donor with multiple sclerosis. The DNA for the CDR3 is TGTGCCAGCAGTTCTCGACGGACTGGGGCCAACGTCCTGACTTTC. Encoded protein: CASSSRRTGANVLTF.